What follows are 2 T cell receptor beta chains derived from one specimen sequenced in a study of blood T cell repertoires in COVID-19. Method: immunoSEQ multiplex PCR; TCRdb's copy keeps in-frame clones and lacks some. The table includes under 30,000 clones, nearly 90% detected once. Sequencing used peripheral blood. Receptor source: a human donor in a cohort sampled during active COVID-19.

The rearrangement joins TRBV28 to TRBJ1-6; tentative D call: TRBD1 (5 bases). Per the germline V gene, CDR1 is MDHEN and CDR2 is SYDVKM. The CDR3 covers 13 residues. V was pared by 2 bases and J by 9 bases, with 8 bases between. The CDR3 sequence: CASSLIGGSPLHF. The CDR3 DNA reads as TGTGCCAGCAGTTTAATCGGGGGTTCACCCCTCCACTTT.

Written as DNA, the CDR3 is TGCGCCAGCAGCCAAGCGGGAATTAGTTGGGGAGCTTTCTTT. As protein: CASSQAGISWGAFF. The rearrangement joins TRBV4-1 to TRBJ1-1; D is ambiguous. There are 14 residues in the CDR3. The germline gives CDR1 MGHRA, CDR2 YSYEKL. With 1 base removed from V and 10 bases from J, the gap between germline ends came to 16 bases.